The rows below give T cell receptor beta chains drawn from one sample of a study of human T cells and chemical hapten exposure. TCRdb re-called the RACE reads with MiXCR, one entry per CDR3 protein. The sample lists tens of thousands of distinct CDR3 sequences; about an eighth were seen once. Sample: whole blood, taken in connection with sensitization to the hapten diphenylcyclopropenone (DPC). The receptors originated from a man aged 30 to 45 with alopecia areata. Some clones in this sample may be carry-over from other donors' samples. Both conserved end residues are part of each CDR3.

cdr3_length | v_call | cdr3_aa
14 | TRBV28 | CAITGRLRGQPQHF
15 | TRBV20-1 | CSASSRLAGEDTQYF
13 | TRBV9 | CASSSGTGNTIYF
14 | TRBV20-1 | CSARGRGVKNIQYF
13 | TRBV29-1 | CSVEKQYTDTQYF
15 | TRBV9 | CASSVGPTENTEAFF
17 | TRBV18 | CASSLFDWGTNTGELFF
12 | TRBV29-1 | CSVDRGATEAFF
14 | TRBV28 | CASSLFRVPSFLHF
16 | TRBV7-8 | CASSSSGGTGRSPLHF
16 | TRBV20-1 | CSARSGRFISNQPQHF
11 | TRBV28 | CASNQYTEAFF
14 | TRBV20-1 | CSAFPSWGNTEAFF
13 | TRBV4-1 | CASSRRLANEQFF
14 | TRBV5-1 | CASEPGTLAAEAFF
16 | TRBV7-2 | CASSLQGASGANVLTF
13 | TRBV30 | CAWSVRSNQPQHF
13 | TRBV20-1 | CSATTGGNTEAFF
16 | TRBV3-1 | CASSQVLQAKNEKLFF
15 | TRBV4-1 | CASSQVKSMNTEAFF
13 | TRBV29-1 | CSVESGYGNTIYF
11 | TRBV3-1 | CASSPGLIQYF
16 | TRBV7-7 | CASSAAGQAGPGELFF
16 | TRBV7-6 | CASSLEASGGTDTQYF
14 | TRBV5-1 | CASIGTENTGELFF
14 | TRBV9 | CASSAWTGYNEQFF
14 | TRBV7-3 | CASSTTGAGNTIYF
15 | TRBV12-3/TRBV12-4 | CASKVGGWGNQPQHF
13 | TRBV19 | CASSPQGQETQYF
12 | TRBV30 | CAWDRGPTEAFF
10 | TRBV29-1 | CSAGDNEQYF
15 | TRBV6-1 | CASSDRGRPNYGYTF
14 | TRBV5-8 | CASYRGAGSYGYTF
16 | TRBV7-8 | CASSSLQPGLTGGYTF
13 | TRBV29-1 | CSVAGGARTEAFF
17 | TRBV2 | CANGGTGDFSSYNEQFF
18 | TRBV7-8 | CASSLALGTGQGHYGYTF
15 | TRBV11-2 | CASSLEPGGVAEAFF
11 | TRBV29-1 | CSVKGSGELFF
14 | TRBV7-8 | CASSLTGINEKLFF
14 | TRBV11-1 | CASSYSGGANAQYF
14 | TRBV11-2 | CASSLTPTPDTQYF
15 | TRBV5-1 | CASRDRGSLNTEAFF
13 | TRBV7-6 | CASSSGPNYEQHF
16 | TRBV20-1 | CSARDHLRATNEKLFF